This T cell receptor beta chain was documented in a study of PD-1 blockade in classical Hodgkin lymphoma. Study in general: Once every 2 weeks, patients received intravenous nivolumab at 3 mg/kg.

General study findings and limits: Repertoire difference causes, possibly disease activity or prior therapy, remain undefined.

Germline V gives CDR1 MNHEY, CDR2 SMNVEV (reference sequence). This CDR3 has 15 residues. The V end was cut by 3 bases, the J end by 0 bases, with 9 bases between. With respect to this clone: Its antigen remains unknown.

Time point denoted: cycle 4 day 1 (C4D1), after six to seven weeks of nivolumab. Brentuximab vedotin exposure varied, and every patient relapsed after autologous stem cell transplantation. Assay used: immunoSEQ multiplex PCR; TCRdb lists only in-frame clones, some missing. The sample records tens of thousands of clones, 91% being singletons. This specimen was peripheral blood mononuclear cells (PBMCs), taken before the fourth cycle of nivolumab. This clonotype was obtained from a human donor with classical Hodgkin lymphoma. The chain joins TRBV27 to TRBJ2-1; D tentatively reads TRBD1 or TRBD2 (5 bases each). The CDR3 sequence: CASSFKGSSYNEQFF. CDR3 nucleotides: TGTGCCAGCAGTTTTAAGGGGAGCTCCTACAATGAGCAGTTCTTC.